These 31 T cell receptor beta chains originate from one sample sequenced in a study of T cell responses to AZD1222 COVID-19 vaccine. Profiled with immunoSEQ multiplex PCR; TCRdb holds only in-frame clones, not every one. The sample shows roughly 190,000 clones, more than 80% of them seen only once. Sample: peripheral blood, taken 28 days after the second dose of the MenACWY control vaccine. Every receptor here comes from an adult who received the MenACWY meningococcal vaccine as a control.

In its sample, this clone was seen once. The rearrangement uses TRBV19 and TRBJ1-1, with 8 bases identical to TRBD1. The J segment lost 0 bases and the V segment lost 4 bases, leaving 4 bases of the junction unmatched. The CDR3 runs 15 residues. Germline values: CDR1 LNHDA, CDR2 SQIVND (reference sequence). The CDR3 here is CASSNSGGVNTEAFF. The DNA for the CDR3 is TGTGCCAGTAGTAATTCAGGGGGCGTGAACACTGAAGCTTTCTTT.

The chain couples TRBV13 to TRBJ2-2, with 8 positions matching TRBD2. Trimming removed 6 bases from V and 2 bases from J; junction bases left unmatched: 5. The germline V gene has CDR1 PRHDT and CDR2 FYEKMQ (reference sequence). The length of the CDR3 is 15 residues. Here the CDR3 DNA reads TGTGCCAGCAGGCTAGCGGGTATAAACACCGGGGAGCTGTTTTTT. It translates to CASRLAGINTGELFF.

V gene TRBV4-2 combines with J gene TRBJ2-7, with D possibly TRBD1 on 6 matching bases. The V and J ends lost 1 base and 5 bases respectively, with 9 bases between them. Germline V gene data show CDR1 as LGHNA and CDR2 as YNFKEQ. The CDR3 length is 13 residues. CDR3 nucleotide sequence: TGTGCCAGCAGCCAAGGACAGGCGAACGAGCAGTACTTC. It encodes CASSQGQANEQYF.

The chain carries TRBV18 and TRBJ1-1; 9 nucleotides line up with TRBD1. The J segment lost 2 bases and the V segment lost 3 bases, leaving 4 bases of the junction unmatched. The CDR3 has 15 amino acids. Germline V gives CDR1 KGHSH, CDR2 LQKENI. Here the CDR3 reads CASSPGTGINTEAFF. The DNA of the CDR3 is TGTGCCAGCTCACCTGGGACAGGGATCAACACTGAAGCTTTCTTT.

The chain recombines TRBV6-5 with TRBJ1-3, with D possibly being TRBD1 (5 bases). Per germline, CDR1 MNHEY and CDR2 SVGAGI. The CDR3 runs to 13 residues. V gave up 8 bases and J gave up 4 bases, with 12 bases separating them. CDR3: CASRNPGGNTIYF. DNA for the CDR3: TGTGCCAGCCGCAACCCAGGGGGAAACACCATATATTTT.

V is TRBV5-1 and J is TRBJ1-5, with 11 nucleotides matching TRBD1. The V gene end was trimmed by 4 bases and the J gene end by 8 bases; junction bases not matched to a gene: 5. Germline loops: CDR1 SGHRS, CDR2 YFSETQ. The CDR3 has 14 amino acids. The CDR3 nucleotides read TGCGCCAGCAGCCGGACAGGGGGCATGGAGCCCCAGCATTTT. It codes for CASSRTGGMEPQHF. The variable domain in full, completed from reference TRBV5-1 and TRBJ1-5, reads KAGVTQTPRYLIKTRGQQVTLSCSPISGHRSVSWYQQTPGQGLQFLFEYFSETQRNKGNFPGRFSGRQFSNSRSEMNVSTLELGDSALYLCASSRTGGMEPQHFGDGTRLSIL.

The genes are TRBV11-2 and TRBJ2-1; 9 nucleotides line up with TRBD2. J lost 4 bases, V lost 2 bases, and 9 bases had no gene match. Germline V lookup: CDR1 SGHAT, CDR2 FQNNGV. The CDR3 runs to 17 residues. CDR3 in DNA: TGTGCCAGCAGCTTAAATCTAAGCGGGAGGAGGTACAATGAGCAGTTCTTC. Its translation: CASSLNLSGRRYNEQFF.

Here the CDR3 reads CASSSLGLAQETQYF. The CDR3, as DNA: TGTGCCAGCAGTTCGTTAGGATTGGCCCAAGAGACCCAGTACTTC. The chain couples TRBV6-5 to TRBJ2-5; D remains unclear. With 4 bases removed from V and 1 base from J, the gap between germline ends came to 13 bases. The CDR3 has 15 residues. CDR1 and CDR2 (germline): MNHEY, SVGAGI.

This chain links TRBV19 with TRBJ1-1; D ambiguous. V was cut by 2 bases and J by 5 bases, with 9 bases left in between. Per the germline V gene, CDR1 is LNHDA and CDR2 is SQIVND (reference sequence). The CDR3 totals 13 residues. The CDR3 DNA follows: TGTGCCAGTAGTATAATAGGAAGGACTGAAGCTTTCTTT. It yields the protein CASSIIGRTEAFF.

As concerns this clone: One end of the junction does not line up with germline, which may come from a read error. J is TRBJ1-1 and V is TRBV18; possibly TRBD1 for D (6 bases). The V gene's germline CDR1 is KGHSH and CDR2 LQKENI. CDR3 length: 12 amino acids. The CDR3 spells CASSPQGPEAFF. The CDR3 DNA reads TGTGCCAGCTCGCCACAGGGCCCTGAAGCTTTCTTT.

The genes are TRBV5-4 and TRBJ1-2, with TRBD1 matching over 10 bases. Germline loops: CDR1 SGHNT, CDR2 YYREEE (reference sequence). This CDR3 has 15 amino acids. Trimming removed 4 bases from V and 6 bases from J; junction bases left unmatched: 9. The CDR3 DNA follows: TGTGCCAGCAGCCTCCCGACAGGGGGCGCGGATGGCTACACCTTC. Residues: CASSLPTGGADGYTF.

The rearrangement links TRBV28 to TRBJ1-2; D gene ambiguous. V lost 3 bases, J lost 6 bases, and 14 bases lay in between. CDR1 is MDHEN, CDR2 SYDVKM, per germline. This CDR3 is built from 14 residues. In nucleotides, the CDR3 is TGTGCCAGCAGTTTCCCCTCGGACTTTCATGGCTACACCTTC. Its protein is CASSFPSDFHGYTF.

This rearrangement joins TRBV9 to TRBJ2-5, with D possibly being TRBD1 or TRBD2 (6 bases each). The CDR3 has 13 residues. The V end lost 7 bases, the J end lost 0 bases, and 10 bases lay between the germline ends. From germline, CDR1 is SGDLS and CDR2 YYNGEE. The CDR3, as DNA: TGTGCCAGCGGAGGGACAAACCAAGAGACCCAGTACTTC. Translation: CASGGTNQETQYF.

This sequence joins TRBV5-1 and TRBJ1-2; 12 bases fit TRBD1. Germline V lookup: CDR1 SGHRS, CDR2 YFSETQ. J lost 6 bases, V lost 4 bases, and 7 bases had no gene match. The CDR3 extends over 15 amino acids. For the CDR3, the DNA is TGCGCCAGCAGCCCAGGGACAGGGGGCGGGGATGGCTACACCTTC. Its protein product is CASSPGTGGGDGYTF.

The chain links TRBV19 to TRBJ1-5; possible D gene TRBD1, 5 bases. Trimming took off 5 bases at V and 6 bases at J, with 17 bases between the two ends. This CDR3 is 15 amino acids long. CDR1 and CDR2 (germline): LNHDA, SQIVND (reference sequence). CDR3 region: CASSGSGQAVQPQHF. In DNA, the CDR3 is TGTGCCAGTAGTGGCTCGGGGCAAGCGGTTCAGCCCCAGCATTTT.

In DNA form, the CDR3 reads TGTGCCAGCAGCCAAGGGTCACAGGGTCGTGGGGAGGGCTACACCTTC. As protein: CASSQGSQGRGEGYTF. This chain uses TRBV4-2 with TRBJ1-2; tentative D call: TRBD1 (6 bases). The germline CDR1 and CDR2 sequences are LGHNA and YNFKEQ. V was pared by 1 base and J by 8 bases, with 20 bases between. CDR3 length: 16 residues.

CDR3 loop: CASHTNNQPQHF. The CDR3, as DNA: TGTGCCAGCCATACTAATAATCAGCCCCAGCATTTT. The V call is TRBV28, the J call TRBJ1-5, with D unresolved. The germline V and J ends were trimmed by 8 bases and 4 bases, with 9 bases remaining between them. The CDR3 is 12 amino acids. Germline V CDR1 and CDR2: MDHEN, SYDVKM.

V is TRBV9 and J is TRBJ2-3; 7 bases line up with TRBD1. Germline V CDR1 and CDR2: SGDLS, YYNGEE. This CDR3 has 16 amino acids. The junction had 10 bases not matched to a gene; V was cut back by 3 bases and J by 3 bases. CDR3 nucleotide sequence: TGTGCCAGCAGCGGGAAATTGGACAGGACAACAGATACGCAGTATTTT. Encoded protein: CASSGKLDRTTDTQYF.

The V gene is TRBV19, the J gene TRBJ1-1; D may be TRBD1 (6 bases). The CDR3 extends over 15 amino acids. Germline CDR1 and CDR2: LNHDA and SQIVND (reference sequence). Trimming removed 4 bases from V and 5 bases from J, with 17 bases in between. The CDR3 bases are TGTGCCAGTAGTACAATGGGGGGGCGCGGGACTGAAGCTTTCTTT. As protein: CASSTMGGRGTEAFF.

The table lists this clone with a count of one. This chain joins TRBV25-1 and TRBJ2-5, with 9 bases fitting TRBD1. Germline lookup yields CDR1 MGHDK and CDR2 SYGVNS. The V and J ends lost 4 bases and 2 bases, in that order; junction bases with no gene match: 5. The CDR3 is 15 amino acids. CDR3 nucleotide sequence: TGTGCCAGCAGTGGGGGACAGGGCCCGCAAGAGACCCAGTACTTC. It yields the protein CASSGGQGPQETQYF.

The rearrangement links TRBV29-1 to TRBJ1-5; D gene uncertain. Trimming cost V 5 bases and J 5 bases, with 13 bases left between them. Germline lookup yields CDR1 SQVTM and CDR2 ANQGSEA. CDR3 length equals 13 residues. Written as DNA, the CDR3 is TGCAGCGTTAAAGTCGGTGGGGATCAGCCCCAGCATTTT. This sequence encodes CSVKVGGDQPQHF.

The count of this clone is one. V usage is TRBV6-5 and J usage is TRBJ1-4; 7 positions agree with TRBD1. Looked up from germline, CDR1 is MNHEY and CDR2 is SVGAGI. Trimming took 5 bases from V and 12 from J; bases not matched to a gene: 6. There are 12 residues in the CDR3. CDR3 amino acids: CASSLDREELFF. The DNA of the CDR3 is TGTGCCAGCAGTCTAGACAGGGAGGAACTGTTTTTT.

This chain connects TRBV4-3 to TRBJ2-7; D is unclear. The V end lost 3 bases, the J end lost 1 base, and 7 bases lay between the germline ends. This CDR3 comprises 13 residues. Germline V gene sequence: CDR1 LGHNA, CDR2 YSLEER. The CDR3 DNA sequence: TGCGCCAGCAGCCAGGGCTCATCCTACGAGCAGTACTTC. Protein sequence: CASSQGSSYEQYF.

The chain is built from TRBV7-9 and TRBJ1-1; D not certain. The germline V gene has CDR1 SEHNR and CDR2 FQNEAQ (reference sequence). The CDR3 length is 12 residues. The germline V and J ends were trimmed by 5 bases and 4 bases, with 8 bases remaining between them. The CDR3 region is CASSRVGTEAFF. The CDR3 DNA reads as TGTGCCAGCAGCCGGGTGGGCACTGAAGCTTTCTTT.

The V and J genes are TRBV10-3 and TRBJ1-5; 7 bases fit TRBD1. The CDR3 has 15 residues. V was clipped by 0 bases and J by 7 bases; unmatched bases: 6. Germline V lookup: CDR1 ENHRY, CDR2 SYGVKD. For the CDR3, the DNA is TGTGCCATCAGTGAGTCGACAGGGAACAAGCAGCCCCAGCATTTT. This sequence encodes CAISESTGNKQPQHF.

This chain links TRBV28 with TRBJ2-7, with 9 bases aligning to TRBD1. CDR3 length: 14 amino acids. V shed 6 bases, J shed 3 bases, and the junction held 6 bases outside the gene matches. Germline CDR1 and CDR2: MDHEN and SYDVKM. CDR3 in amino acids: CASRPGQGSYEQYF. The CDR3 DNA follows: TGTGCCAGCAGACCCGGACAGGGGAGCTACGAGCAGTACTTC. Full variable domain (missing parts from reference TRBV28 and TRBJ2-7): DVKVTQSSRYLVKRTGEKVFLECVQDMDHENMFWYRQDPGLGLRLIYFSYDVKMKEKGDIPEGYSVSREKKERFSLILESASTNQTSMYLCASRPGQGSYEQYFGPGTRLTVT.

The chain links TRBV15 to TRBJ1-3; 12 bases fit TRBD1. In germline, CDR1 is LNHNV, CDR2 YYDKDF (reference sequence). This CDR3 region has 16 residues. Trimming cost V 1 base and J 5 bases; bases outside gene matches: 3. CDR3 DNA: TGTGCCACCAGCAGAGCCGGGACAGGGGGCAGAAACACCATATATTTT. Its translation is CATSRAGTGGRNTIYF.

This clone appeared a single time. This chain joins TRBV7-2 and TRBJ1-2; D is unresolved. CDR3 size: 15 residues. Germline assignment: CDR1 SGHTA and CDR2 FQGNSA. V was clipped by 1 base and J by 4 bases, with 13 bases between them. CDR3 protein: CASSLGREQFYGYTF. The CDR3 nucleotides are TGTGCCAGCAGCTTAGGCCGGGAACAGTTCTATGGCTACACCTTC.

V and J are TRBV4-1 and TRBJ2-3, with D perhaps given as TRBD1 or TRBD2 (6 bases each). V lost 2 bases to trimming and J lost 5 bases, with 14 bases between them. The CDR3 extends over 15 amino acids. Germline CDR1 and CDR2: MGHRA and YSYEKL. The CDR3 nucleotides read TGCGCCAGCAGCCAATCACTGGGGGGCGGAGATACGCAGTATTTT. The encoded protein is CASSQSLGGGDTQYF.

V is TRBV27 and J is TRBJ2-3; TRBD2 matches at 7 bases. J was trimmed by 8 bases and V by 5 bases; bases with no gene match: 7. CDR1 is MNHEY, CDR2 SMNVEV, per germline (reference sequence). The CDR3 loop spans 13 amino acids. The CDR3 loop reads CASSRGVEGTQYF. The CDR3 DNA is TGTGCCAGCAGTCGGGGGGTGGAGGGTACGCAGTATTTT.

V usage is TRBV4-2 and J usage is TRBJ2-3, with D hard to call. The germline V gene encodes CDR1 LGHNA and CDR2 YNFKEQ. The CDR3 extends over 12 amino acids. The ends were cut back, 4 bases at V and 0 bases at J, with 2 bases in the middle. In DNA form, the CDR3 reads TGTGCCAGCAGCCTCAGCACAGATACGCAGTATTTT. Protein product: CASSLSTDTQYF.